This TCR beta chain derives from a study of cytomegalovirus exposure and HLA in healthy donors. About this clone: Antigen: not known.

General observations from the study: Most of the TCR beta V segments (in an earlier analysis) were productive either about 87% or about 30% of the time.

The PCR was carried out with 60 Vbeta primers and 13 Jbeta primers. Using immunoSEQ multiplex PCR, the repertoire was profiled, and TCRdb retains in-frame clones only, with some absent. Of about 130,000 clones detected, around 78% appear once; the ten largest clones hold around 1.8%. Germline values: CDR1 LNHDA, CDR2 SQIVND (reference sequence). The junction had 9 bases not matched to a gene; V was cut back by 8 bases and J by 0 bases. The CDR3 is made up of 15 amino acids. This TCR was recovered from a female donor in good health and CMV-seropositive. Specimen: PBMCs. The chain links TRBV19 to TRBJ1-1, with 7 bases aligning to TRBD1. The CDR3 region is CASGNQGGMNTEAFF. The CDR3 DNA is TGTGCCAGTGGTAATCAGGGGGGAATGAACACTGAAGCTTTCTTT.